Shown below are 13 T cell receptor beta chains from a single sample sequenced in a study of T cells after yellow fever vaccination. From the 5' RACE reads, TCRdb called clonotypes with MiXCR, one entry per CDR3 protein. Altogether about 150,000 distinct CDR3 sequences are present, 6.2% being singletons, with the ten largest covering about 2.8%. Sequencing used CD4+ T cells sorted from PBMCs, obtained on the day of the first yellow fever vaccination. The receptors stem from a man aged 18 to 30 who received the YFV17D yellow fever vaccine.

The chain uses TRBV29-1 and TRBJ1-2; D gene uncertain. This CDR3 spans 16 amino acids. Deletions cut 1 base from V and 7 bases from J, with 22 bases between. From germline, CDR1 is SQVTM and CDR2 ANQGSEA. The CDR3: CSVEVLGSAVAGGYTF. The CDR3 nucleotides are TGCAGCGTTGAAGTCCTAGGGTCTGCGGTGGCTGGTGGCTACACCTTC.

The rearrangement joins TRBV6-1 to TRBJ2-6; TRBD1 is a possible D gene (5 bases). Looked up from germline, CDR1 is MNHNS and CDR2 is SASEGT. The ends were cut back, 5 bases at V and 3 bases at J, with 8 bases in the middle. The CDR3 extends over 14 amino acids. CDR3 sequence: CASSQGNGANVLTF. The CDR3 DNA is TGTGCCAGCAGTCAGGGTAATGGGGCCAACGTCCTGACTTTC.

This clonotype was seen more than once but under ten times. This chain joins TRBV7-2 and TRBJ1-1, with TRBD1 as a possible D gene (6 bases). Germline V gene data show CDR1 as SGHTA and CDR2 as FQGNSA. V was trimmed by 4 bases and J by 6 bases, leaving 12 bases between them. The CDR3 covers 13 residues. In DNA form, the CDR3 reads TGTGCCAGCAGCTGGGGGGGGCGGGCTGAAGCTTTCTTT. Its protein is CASSWGGRAEAFF.

This clonotype was counted ten times or more. V usage is TRBV7-2 and J usage is TRBJ1-4; 8 bases align to TRBD1. The germline V gene encodes CDR1 SGHTA and CDR2 FQGNSA. Losses at the gene ends were 4 bases for V and 7 bases for J; bases not matched to a gene: 11. There are 16 residues in the CDR3. CDR3 sequence: CASSYYGQGRTEKLFF. DNA of the CDR3: TGTGCCAGCAGCTATTATGGACAGGGCAGGACTGAAAAACTGTTTTTT.

The V gene is TRBV5-1, the J gene TRBJ1-5, with no clear D. Germline loops: CDR1 SGHRS, CDR2 YFSETQ. The CDR3 consists of 15 residues. V lost 0 bases, J lost 2 bases, and 9 bases lay in between. CDR3 sequence (DNA): TGCGCCAGCAGCTTGGTCCCCGGAGGCAATCAGCCCCAGCATTTT. It encodes CASSLVPGGNQPQHF.

This clonotype was seen only a few times. This chain uses TRBV28 with TRBJ1-1, with 7 bases aligning to TRBD1. V lost 2 bases, J lost 5 bases, and 8 bases stayed unmatched. This CDR3 is 15 amino acids long. Germline assignment: CDR1 MDHEN and CDR2 SYDVKM. The CDR3 sequence: CASSLGTASGTEAFF. The DNA of the CDR3 is TGTGCCAGCAGTTTAGGGACAGCCTCTGGGACTGAAGCTTTCTTT.

This clonotype turned up a few times. The rearrangement uses TRBV4-1 and TRBJ2-5; 7 nucleotides line up with TRBD1. V lost 2 bases, J lost 1 base, and 7 bases stayed unmatched. The length of the CDR3 is 16 residues. The germline V gene has CDR1 MGHRA and CDR2 YSYEKL. The CDR3 region has the DNA TGCGCCAGCAGCCAACCGGGACAGCGTTTCCAAGAGACCCAGTACTTC. As protein: CASSQPGQRFQETQYF.

The sample holds many counts of this clonotype. The genes are TRBV30 and TRBJ2-5; unclear D gene. There are 11 residues in the CDR3. Germline values: CDR1 GTSNPN, CDR2 SVGIG (reference sequence). V dropped 0 bases and J dropped 5 bases, with 4 bases sitting between them. The CDR3 is CAWSVRETQYF. Here the CDR3 DNA reads TGTGCCTGGAGTGTACGGGAGACCCAGTACTTC.

This sequence joins TRBV18 and TRBJ2-1, with D unclear. The CDR3 has 13 residues. The V end lost 2 bases, the J end lost 2 bases, and 4 bases lay between the germline ends. Germline V gene lookup returns CDR1 KGHSH and CDR2 LQKENI. This chain's CDR3 is CASSPATYNEQFF. The CDR3 region has the DNA TGTGCCAGCTCACCAGCGACCTACAATGAGCAGTTCTTC.

The chain is built from TRBV7-2 and TRBJ2-1, with D tentatively TRBD1 (5 bases). CDR3 length: 15 amino acids. Looked up from germline, CDR1 is SGHTA and CDR2 is FQGNSA. The V gene lost 0 bases and the J gene lost 3 bases, with 9 bases spanning the gap. In nucleotides, the CDR3 is TGTGCCAGCAGCTTAGCAACAGGCAACTACAATGAGCAGTTCTTC. It yields the protein CASSLATGNYNEQFF.

This clonotype was observed once. One end of the junction varies from germline; a read error may be responsible. The gene calls are TRBV5-1 and TRBJ2-3, with 13 bases identical to TRBD2. The CDR3 spans 17 residues. CDR1 and CDR2 from the germline V gene are SGHRS and YFSETQ. CDR3 DNA sequence: TGCGCCAACAGCATCGCTACTAGCGGGGGGGCCCAAGATACGCAGTATTTT. This encodes CANSIATSGGAQDTQYF.

This clonotype was detected many times. CDR3 sequence reads: CASSLVNSQETQYF. The DNA of the CDR3 is TGTGCCAGCAGCTTGGTAAATTCTCAAGAGACCCAGTACTTC. The rearrangement joins TRBV5-4 to TRBJ2-5; D ambiguous. The CDR3 is 14 residues long. V lost 0 bases and J 2 bases, leaving 8 bases between the germline ends. Germline V gene sequence: CDR1 SGHNT, CDR2 YYREEE (reference sequence).

This clonotype has at least ten counts. The chain employs TRBV6-5 and TRBJ1-1, with 8 bases fitting TRBD1. This CDR3 is built from 13 residues. Trimming removed 4 bases from V and 14 bases from J; junction bases left unmatched: 12. The germline gives CDR1 MNHEY, CDR2 SVGAGI. In DNA form, the CDR3 reads TGTGCCAGCAGTTCCCAGACAGGGGCCCGCCTGTTCTTT. This codes for CASSSQTGARLFF.